The rows below give T cell receptor beta chains drawn from one sample of a study of shared clonotypes between healthy human individuals. Assay: immunoSEQ multiplex PCR; the TCRdb copy retains only in-frame clones and omits some. The sample consists of 2 million or so clones, about 94% of them appearing once. The sample taken for sequencing was naive CD8+ T cells sorted from blood. These receptors came from a man between 18 and 29 years old in good health. Both conserved end residues are part of each CDR3. D genes are given only for firm matches. Only some rows state a clone size, as once, few, many or a class for expanded clones.

>-|-|TRBV7-9|TRBJ2-1
TGTGCCAGCAGCCTAAGCGGTCTTACCGAGGAGCAGTTCTTC
CASSLSGLTEEQFF
>TRBD1|-|TRBV11-2|TRBJ1-2
TGTGCCAGCAGCGGACGATTAGAGCAGGGGGCAGGCTATGGCTACACCTTC
CASSGRLEQGAGYGYTF
>TRBD1|-|TRBV9|TRBJ2-4
TGTGCCAGCAGCGCGGCAGGGGGAGCCAAAAACATTCAGTACTTC
CASSAAGGAKNIQYF
>TRBD1|-|TRBV5-1|TRBJ1-1
TGCGCCAGCAGCCGAGACAGGGGGATAAACACTGAAGCTTTCTTT
CASSRDRGINTEAFF
>TRBD1|-|TRBV6-4|TRBJ1-6
TGTGCCAGCAGTGAAGGGACAGGGATGAATTCACCCCTCCACTTT
CASSEGTGMNSPLHF
>-|-|TRBV2|TRBJ1-1
TGTGCCAGCAGCCCGGGACCGGAAGCTTTCTTT
CASSPGPEAFF
>TRBD2|-|TRBV6-1|TRBJ2-3
TGTGCCAGCAGTGAATGGGGACTAGCAGGCACAGATACGCAGTATTTT
CASSEWGLAGTDTQYF
>-|-|TRBV11-2|TRBJ1-3
TGTGCCAGCAGCTTAGGTCCGCTGCCTGGAAACACCATATATTTT
CASSLGPLPGNTIYF
>-|-|TRBV10-2|TRBJ2-7
TGCGCCAGCAGTGGCTCGGGAATCGCCTACGAGCAGTACTTC
CASSGSGIAYEQYF
>TRBD1|-|TRBV28|TRBJ2-5
TGTGCCAGCAGTTTATCTTCGAAGTGGGGACAGTGGGAGACCCAGTACTTC
CASSLSSKWGQWETQYF
>-|-|TRBV21-1|TRBJ1-5
TGTGCCAGCAGCAAAGCGCTGGCGGAGTATAGCAATCAGCCCCAGCATTTT
CASSKALAEYSNQPQHF
>-|-|TRBV27|TRBJ1-2
TGTGCCAGCAGCCCTAACCCGGAGCGCTATGGCTACACCTTC
CASSPNPERYGYTF
>TRBD1|-|TRBV30|TRBJ1-2
TGTGCCTGGAGCGAGACAGGGGCCTATGGCTACACCTTC
CAWSETGAYGYTF
>-|-|TRBV5-4|TRBJ2-3
TGTGCCAGCAGCTCAGGACAGTCCACAGATACGCAGTATTTT
CASSSGQSTDTQYF
>TRBD2|once|TRBV27|TRBJ2-1
TGTGCCAGCAGCCGAAGTCCGGGGGGCAATGAGCAGTTCTTC
CASSRSPGGNEQFF
>-|-|TRBV5-4|TRBJ2-1
TGTGCCAGCAGCTTGGGACAGATAGATGAGCAGTTCTTC
CASSLGQIDEQFF
>-|-|TRBV11-2|TRBJ2-7
TGTGCCAGCAGCTCCCCGTCCCCTGCCTACGAGCAGTACTTC
CASSSPSPAYEQYF
>-|-|TRBV6-5|TRBJ2-7
TGTGCCAGCAGTTCGCAGGGGGAGCAGTACTTC
CASSSQGEQYF
>-|once|TRBV4-3|TRBJ2-7
TGCGCCAGCAGCCAAGATCGGAGCAGCTACGAGCAGTACTTC
CASSQDRSSYEQYF
>-|-|TRBV10-3|TRBJ1-1
TGTGCCATCCAGGGAGGAACTGAAGCTTTCTTT
CAIQGGTEAFF
>TRBD2|-|TRBV14|TRBJ2-5
TGTGCCAGCAGCCAATGGGAGGGGGAGACCCAGTACTTC
CASSQWEGETQYF
>-|-|TRBV27|TRBJ1-5
TGTGCCAGCACAAATCTCGGTCCAAGGGGCAATCAGCCCCAGCATTTT
CASTNLGPRGNQPQHF
>-|-|TRBV7-9|TRBJ2-7
TGTGCCAGCAGCCTTACTGAGACCTACGAGCAGTACTTC
CASSLTETYEQYF
>-|-|TRBV13|TRBJ2-1
TGTGCCAGCAGCCCCTCCGGGACCCACGACAATGAGCAGTTCTTC
CASSPSGTHDNEQFF
>-|-|TRBV4-1|TRBJ2-5
TGCGCCAGCAGCCAAGAATGGGGGGTTTGGGAAGAGACCCAGTACTTC
CASSQEWGVWEETQYF
>TRBD2|once|TRBV27|TRBJ2-3
TGTGCCAGCAGGGGACTAGGGGTGGATACGCAGTATTTT
CASRGLGVDTQYF
>-|-|TRBV7-6|TRBJ1-1
TGTGCCAGCAGCTTAGGGTCAAACACTGAAGCTTTCTTT
CASSLGSNTEAFF
>-|-|TRBV21-1|TRBJ1-6
TGTGCCAGCAGCAAAGTACCGGGACTCCTAAGCTCCTATAATTCACCCCTCCACTTT
CASSKVPGLLSSYNSPLHF
>-|-|TRBV25-1|TRBJ1-1
TGTGCCAGCAGTGAATTTGGTTCGGACAGAGAGAACACTGAAGCTTTCTTT
CASSEFGSDRENTEAFF
>TRBD2|-|TRBV9|TRBJ2-1
TGTGCCAGCAGCCCGACGACTAGCGGGGTCTCCTACAATGAGCAGTTCTTC
CASSPTTSGVSYNEQFF
>TRBD1|-|TRBV6-5|TRBJ2-7
TGTGCCAGCAGTTACTCATCGGGACAGCGGTTCTACGAGCAGTACTTC
CASSYSSGQRFYEQYF
>TRBD2|-|TRBV7-9|TRBJ2-7
TGTGCCAGCAGCTCATCTAGCGGGACTTACGAGCAGTACTTC
CASSSSSGTYEQYF
>TRBD1|-|TRBV9|TRBJ2-3
TGTGCCAGCAATACTGGACAGGATGGGGTACGGAGAGGGGCAGATACGCAGTATTTT
CASNTGQDGVRRGADTQYF
>-|-|TRBV18|TRBJ2-6
TGTGCCAGCTCACCACCAAGGGGAGTAATCTCTGGGGCCAACGTCCTGACTTTC
CASSPPRGVISGANVLTF
>TRBD1|-|TRBV7-8|TRBJ1-1
TGTGCCAGCAGCCCCAGGGGGGGCGGATTCCTGAACACTGAAGCTTTCTTT
CASSPRGGGFLNTEAFF
>TRBD2|-|TRBV7-3|TRBJ2-7
TGTGCCAGCAGCTCTGGGACTAGCGGGGGTTCGGAGCAGTACTTC
CASSSGTSGGSEQYF
>-|-|TRBV19|TRBJ1-1
TGTGCCAGTAGTAATAATACAGGGTTCCTTGAAGCTTTCTTT
CASSNNTGFLEAFF
>TRBD1|-|TRBV2|TRBJ2-7
TGTGCCAGCAGCTTTGTTGGGACAGCTGAATACGAGCAGTACTTC
CASSFVGTAEYEQYF
>TRBD1|once|TRBV5-5|TRBJ1-2
TGTGCCAGCAGCTTGGTACACTATACAGGGGTCAACTATGGCTACACCTTC
CASSLVHYTGVNYGYTF
>-|few|TRBV6-5|TRBJ2-2
TGTGCCAGCAGTTACGGCCTGAACACCGGGGAGCTGTTTTTT
CASSYGLNTGELFF
>-|-|TRBV5-4|TRBJ1-2
TGTGCCAGCAGCTTTGGGGCCCCGGAGGGCTACACCTTC
CASSFGAPEGYTF
>-|-|TRBV28|TRBJ2-1
TGTGCCAGCAGTTCACACATGGGGCCTTACAATGAGCAGTTCTTC
CASSSHMGPYNEQFF
>TRBD2|-|TRBV5-6|TRBJ2-4
TGTGCCAGCAGTTCCGGGACTAGCCCTTTCGACTTC
CASSSGTSPFDF
>TRBD1|-|TRBV9|TRBJ2-7
TGTGCCAGCAGTGCCGGACAGGGGGGCCCCTACGAGCAGTACTTC
CASSAGQGGPYEQYF
>-|-|TRBV13|TRBJ1-2
TGTGCCAGCAGCCGACTGAAGGGGACGGTCTATGGCTACACCTTC
CASSRLKGTVYGYTF
>-|-|TRBV5-6|TRBJ2-7
TGTGCCAGCGGGTTGGAGGGGATTGGCTACGAGCAGTACTTC
CASGLEGIGYEQYF
>-|-|TRBV7-9|TRBJ2-5
TGTGCCAGCAGTTCCCAGGGATCCGGGATTTTAGAGACCCAGTACTTC
CASSSQGSGILETQYF
>-|-|TRBV19|TRBJ2-7
TGTGCCAGTAGTTCGGACGGATTAACCTACGAGCAGTACTTC
CASSSDGLTYEQYF
>-|-|TRBV7-9|TRBJ2-7
TGTGCCAGCAGCGACAGGACAGTTTACGAGCAGTACTTC
CASSDRTVYEQYF
>-|-|TRBV15|TRBJ2-2
TGTGCCACCAGCAGAGATCTCTTTACCTTTACCGGGACGGCGAACACCGGGGAGCTGTTTTTT
CATSRDLFTFTGTANTGELFF
>-|once|TRBV14|TRBJ2-2
TGTGCCAGCAGCCCCCTGCGAGGGGAGGACACCGGGGAGCTGTTTTTT
CASSPLRGEDTGELFF
>-|-|TRBV9|TRBJ1-1
TGTGCCAGCAGCCTAGACAGGAACGCTGAAGCTTTCTTT
CASSLDRNAEAFF
>TRBD2|-|TRBV9|TRBJ2-2
TGTGCCAGCAGCGCACTGACTAGCGGAGCCTCGAACACCGGGGAGCTGTTTTTT
CASSALTSGASNTGELFF
>TRBD1|-|TRBV18|TRBJ1-5
TGTGCCAGCTCAGGGACAGGCGGGGGCAATCAGCCCCAGCATTTT
CASSGTGGGNQPQHF
>-|-|TRBV7-6|TRBJ1-2
TGTGCCGTTTTCAACCCGGGGGCCGGCGGTGGCTACACCTTC
CAVFNPGAGGGYTF
>-|-|TRBV14|TRBJ2-7
TGTGCCAGCAGCCAAGATATCACCGAGCAGTACTTC
CASSQDITEQYF
>-|-|TRBV19|TRBJ1-2
TGTGCCAGGCTGTATGGCTACACCTTC
CARLYGYTF
>-|-|TRBV14|TRBJ2-1
TGTGCCAGCAGCCAAGCACGGGAAAATGAGCAGTTCTTC
CASSQARENEQFF